The source of this T cell receptor (beta chain) is a study of T-cell memory formation after mild COVID-19. TCRdb processed the 5' RACE reads anew with MiXCR; each CDR3 protein has one entry. Among some 160,000 distinct CDR3 sequences listed, 10% to 15% were seen once. This clonotype was detected only a few times. The trim removed 6 bases at V and 7 bases at J, leaving 8 bases unmatched. Germline V gene data show CDR1 as DFQATT and CDR2 as SNEGSKA (reference sequence). This CDR3 is 13 amino acids long. Sequenced: PBMCs or a T cell subset sorted from them (not recorded which). The clonotype was recovered from a man aged 18 to 30 who had mild COVID-19 (a few samples of this study predate the infection). Cell type and time point are not known. This chain links TRBV20-1 with TRBJ1-4; TRBD1 matches at 7 bases. As DNA, the CDR3 is TGCAGTGCCGTACAGGGGTTAGGTGAAAAACTGTTTTTT. Protein sequence: CSAVQGLGEKLFF.